This entry features one TCR beta chain sequence. Germline-derived CDR1 and CDR2 are SGHKS and YYEKEE (reference sequence). The CDR3 runs to 13 residues. V was clipped by 4 bases and J by 3 bases, with 11 bases between them. This entry belongs to a study of blood T cell repertoires in COVID-19. Looking at the study overall: Sites in the United States, Italy and Spain provided acute and convalescent COVID-19 samples.

Authors' data handling: Estimated nucleated cell counts came from reference gene primer amplification. The table came from immunoSEQ multiplex PCR; TCRdb's copy has only in-frame clones and leaves some out. The V and J calls and clone size come from that table; D and trimming were worked out from the DNA. The table records a few hundred thousand clones, around 90% of them present only once. This chain connects TRBV5-5 to TRBJ2-7; no firm D call. The receptor comes from a man in his fifties with acute or convalescent COVID-19. The sequenced sample consisted of peripheral blood. The CDR3 nucleotides are TGTGCCAGCAGCAGGCTCGGAGACTACGAGCAGTACTTC. It translates to CASSRLGDYEQYF.